The clone carrying this TCR beta chain was detected a few times. Its antigen is not identified. Using quantitative 5'-RACE with molecular barcodes, the authors made TCR beta libraries. MiXCR, run by TCRdb on the 5' RACE reads, gives a single entry per CDR3 protein. The sample includes some 130,000 distinct CDR3 sequences, more than 15% of them seen just once. This sample is part of a study of CD8 T cells in ankylosing spondylitis. Overall study findings and caveats: Clones linked to the disease showed a CD8+ phenotype. They occurred at relatively low frequencies in peripheral blood. Blood of patients with ankylosing spondylitis appeared to be characterized by a TCR beta motif of several highly homologous variants. The authors reported significant enrichment of disease-linked clones in matched ankylosing spondylitis synovial fluid.

The CDR3 consists of 15 residues. V was shortened by 4 bases and J by 3 bases, with 13 bases between the two germline ends. Per the germline V gene, CDR1 is SGHDT and CDR2 is YYEEEE. The specimen sequenced was blood, either unsorted or a sorted T cell fraction (not recorded which). The TCR originated in a male donor with ankylosing spondylitis. The V gene is TRBV5-6, the J gene TRBJ1-4; D is unclear. The CDR3 reads CASSGRRLSNEKLFF. The CDR3 coding sequence is TGTGCCAGCAGCGGACGAAGGCTCTCTAATGAAAAACTGTTTTTT.